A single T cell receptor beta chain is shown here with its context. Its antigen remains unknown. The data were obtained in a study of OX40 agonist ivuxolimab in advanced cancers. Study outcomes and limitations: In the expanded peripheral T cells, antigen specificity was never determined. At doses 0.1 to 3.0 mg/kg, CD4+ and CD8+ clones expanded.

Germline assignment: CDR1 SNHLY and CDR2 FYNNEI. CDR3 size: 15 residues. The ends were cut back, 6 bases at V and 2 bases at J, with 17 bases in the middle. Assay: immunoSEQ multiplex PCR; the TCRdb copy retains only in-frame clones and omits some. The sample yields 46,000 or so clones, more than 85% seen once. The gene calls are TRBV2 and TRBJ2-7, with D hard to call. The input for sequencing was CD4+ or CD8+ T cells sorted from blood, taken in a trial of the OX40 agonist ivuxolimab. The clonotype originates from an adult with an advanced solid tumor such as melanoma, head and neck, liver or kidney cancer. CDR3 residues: CASSQPDGLAYEQYF. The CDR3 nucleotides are TGTGCCAGCAGCCAGCCAGACGGCCTCGCCTACGAGCAGTACTTC. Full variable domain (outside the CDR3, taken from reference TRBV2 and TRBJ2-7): EPEVTQTPSHQVTQMGQEVILRCVPISNHLYFYWYRQILGQKVEFLVSFYNNEISEKSEIFDDQFSVERPDGSNFTLKIRSTKLEDSAMYFCASSQPDGLAYEQYFGPGTRLTVT.